The T cell receptor beta chain under discussion was sequenced for a study of metastatic and nonmetastatic thyroid tumors. Study background: Both malignant and benign thyroid patients supplied peripheral blood and tumor or nodule tissue samples, across which the repertoires of these patients were then compared.

The authors' processing: A classifier of distant metastasis in papillary thyroid cancer was built from CDR3 differences (across clinicopathological groups). TCRdb re-called the PCR reads with MiXCR. The authors' filters were not applied to this entry. The table lists about 7,900 clones, 20% to 30% of them singletons. Study outcomes and limitations: Malignant thyroid tumors reportedly exceeded benign nodules significantly in TCR beta diversity, with the difference appearing in blood and tumor.

Germline CDR1 reads SGHRS; CDR2 reads YFSETQ. V lost 3 bases, J lost 3 bases, and 5 bases stayed unmatched. This CDR3 comprises 15 residues. By its share, this clone is large (0.1 to 1%). What it recognizes is unknown. Patients were all untreated before their thyroid surgery. The source material was adjacent normal tissue. This receptor was taken from a female donor with papillary thyroid cancer or a benign thyroid nodule (not recorded which). Some clones in this sample may be carry-over from other donors' samples. This chain links TRBV5-1 with TRBJ2-1, with 8 bases identical to TRBD2. In DNA, the CDR3 is TGCGCCAGCAGCTCAATAGCGGGATACTACAATGAGCAGTTCTTC. Its protein is CASSSIAGYYNEQFF. Combining the CDR3 with reference TRBV5-1 and TRBJ2-1 gives the whole variable domain KAGVTQTPRYLIKTRGQQVTLSCSPISGHRSVSWYQQTPGQGLQFLFEYFSETQRNKGNFPGRFSGRQFSNSRSEMNVSTLELGDSALYLCASSSIAGYYNEQFFGPGTRLTVL.